Reported below is one T cell receptor beta chain. Its cognate antigen is unknown. The PCR ran on 60 Vbeta and 13 Jbeta primers. Only in-frame clones appear in the TCRdb table, and some are missing; sequencing was by immunoSEQ multiplex PCR. The profile shows about 130,000 clones, 78% of them singletons. These data belong to a study of cytomegalovirus exposure and HLA in healthy donors. The study's findings and limits: An analysis done earlier found most TCR beta V segments productive about 87% or about 30% of the time.

Germline CDR1 reads WNHNN; CDR2 reads SYGVQD (reference sequence). V lost 7 bases and J 1 base, leaving 16 bases between the germline ends. This CDR3 contains 15 residues. What was sequenced was PBMCs. This rearrangement joins TRBV10-1 to TRBJ1-1; maybe TRBD1 (5 bases). This TCR derives from a woman aged 35 to 49 in good health and CMV-seronegative. The CDR3 spells CASNLKDKTNTEAFF. CDR3 DNA: TGCGCCAGCAACCTAAAGGACAAGACGAACACTGAAGCTTTCTTT.